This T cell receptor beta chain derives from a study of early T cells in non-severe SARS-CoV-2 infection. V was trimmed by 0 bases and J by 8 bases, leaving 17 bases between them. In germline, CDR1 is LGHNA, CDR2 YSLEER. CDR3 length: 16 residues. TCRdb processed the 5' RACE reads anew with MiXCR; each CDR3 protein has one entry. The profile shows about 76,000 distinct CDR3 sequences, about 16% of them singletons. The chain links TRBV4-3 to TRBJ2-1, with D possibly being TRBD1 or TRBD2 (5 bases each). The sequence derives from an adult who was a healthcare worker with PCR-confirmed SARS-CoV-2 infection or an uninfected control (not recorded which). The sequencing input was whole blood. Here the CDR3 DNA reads TGCGCCAGCAGCCAAGATAGGGACCTACGTAGGTATGAGCAGTTCTTC. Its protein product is CASSQDRDLRRYEQFF.